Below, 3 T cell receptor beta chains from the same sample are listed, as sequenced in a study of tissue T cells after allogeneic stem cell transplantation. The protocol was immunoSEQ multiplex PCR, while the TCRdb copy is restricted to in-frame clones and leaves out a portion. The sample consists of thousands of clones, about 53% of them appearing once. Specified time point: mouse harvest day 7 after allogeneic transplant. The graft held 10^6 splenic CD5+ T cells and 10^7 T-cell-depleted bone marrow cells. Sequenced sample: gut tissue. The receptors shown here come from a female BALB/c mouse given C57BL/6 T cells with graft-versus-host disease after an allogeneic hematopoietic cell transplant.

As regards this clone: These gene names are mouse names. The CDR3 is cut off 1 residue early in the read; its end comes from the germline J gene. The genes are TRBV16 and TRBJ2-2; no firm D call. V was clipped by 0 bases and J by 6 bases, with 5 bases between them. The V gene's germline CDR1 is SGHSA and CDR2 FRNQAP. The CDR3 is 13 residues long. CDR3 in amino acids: CASSLDSSGQLYF. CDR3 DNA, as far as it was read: TGTGCAAGCAGCTTAGATAGTTCCGGGCAGCTCTAC.

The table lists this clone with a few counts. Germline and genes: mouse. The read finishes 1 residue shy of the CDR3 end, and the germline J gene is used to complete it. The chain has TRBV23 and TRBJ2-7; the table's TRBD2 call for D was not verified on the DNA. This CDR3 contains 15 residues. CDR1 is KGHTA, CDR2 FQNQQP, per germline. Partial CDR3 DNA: TGCTCCAGCAGTCCGCGACTGGGGAGCTCCTATGAACAGTAC. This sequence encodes CSSSPRLGSSYEQY. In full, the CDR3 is CSSSPRLGSSYEQYF.

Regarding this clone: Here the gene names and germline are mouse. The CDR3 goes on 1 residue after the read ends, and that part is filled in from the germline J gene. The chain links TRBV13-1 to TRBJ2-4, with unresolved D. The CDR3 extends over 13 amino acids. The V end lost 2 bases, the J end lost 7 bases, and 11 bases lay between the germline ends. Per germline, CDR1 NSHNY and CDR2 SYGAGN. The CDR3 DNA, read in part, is TGTGCCAGCAGTGACGAGGGAAAGGACACCTTGTAC. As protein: CASSDEGKDTLY. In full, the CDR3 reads CASSDEGKDTLYF.